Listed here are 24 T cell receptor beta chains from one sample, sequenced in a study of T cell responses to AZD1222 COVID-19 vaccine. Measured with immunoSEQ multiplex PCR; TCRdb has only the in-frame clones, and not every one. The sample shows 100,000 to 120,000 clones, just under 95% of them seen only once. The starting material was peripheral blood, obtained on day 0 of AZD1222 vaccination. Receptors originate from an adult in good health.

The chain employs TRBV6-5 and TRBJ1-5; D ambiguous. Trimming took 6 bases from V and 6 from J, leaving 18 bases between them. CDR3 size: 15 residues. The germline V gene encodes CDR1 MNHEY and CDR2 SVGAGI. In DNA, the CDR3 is TGTGCCAGCAGCGGAAGATCGGGTACGAGTCAGCCCCAGCATTTT. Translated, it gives CASSGRSGTSQPQHF.

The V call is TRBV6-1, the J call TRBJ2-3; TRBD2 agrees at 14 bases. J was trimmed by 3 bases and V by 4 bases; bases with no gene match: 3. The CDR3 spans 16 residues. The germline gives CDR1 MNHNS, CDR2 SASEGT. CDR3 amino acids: CASSGGTSGGTDTQYF. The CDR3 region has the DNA TGTGCCAGCAGTGGCGGGACTAGCGGGGGAACAGATACGCAGTATTTT.

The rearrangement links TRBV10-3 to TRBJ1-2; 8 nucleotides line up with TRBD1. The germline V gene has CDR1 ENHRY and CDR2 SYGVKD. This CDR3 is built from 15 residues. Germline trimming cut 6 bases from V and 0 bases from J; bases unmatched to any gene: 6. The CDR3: CAIRIGQGTNYGYTF. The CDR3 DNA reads TGTGCCATCAGGATCGGACAGGGAACTAACTATGGCTACACCTTC.

CDR3 in amino acids: CASSLEDPAYEQYF. The CDR3 coding sequence is TGCGCCAGCAGCTTGGAGGACCCTGCCTACGAGCAGTACTTC. V and J are TRBV5-1 and TRBJ2-7; no reliable D call. The V gene's germline CDR1 is SGHRS and CDR2 YFSETQ. This CDR3 contains 14 residues. Trimming removed 0 bases from V and 2 bases from J, with 9 bases in between.

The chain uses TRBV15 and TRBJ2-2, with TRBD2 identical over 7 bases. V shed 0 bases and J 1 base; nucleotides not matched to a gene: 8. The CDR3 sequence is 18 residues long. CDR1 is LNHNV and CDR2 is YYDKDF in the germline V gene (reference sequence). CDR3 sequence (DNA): TGTGCCACCAGCAGAGATCAATCGCTAGCGGAGAACACCGGGGAGCTGTTTTTT. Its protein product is CATSRDQSLAENTGELFF.

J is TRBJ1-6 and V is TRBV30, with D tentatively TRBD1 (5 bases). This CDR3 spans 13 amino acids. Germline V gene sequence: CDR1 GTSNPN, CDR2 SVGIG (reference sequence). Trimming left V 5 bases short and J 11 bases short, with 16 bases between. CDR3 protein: CAWGRGTRAPLHF. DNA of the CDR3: TGTGCCTGGGGTAGGGGAACGAGAGCACCCCTCCACTTT.

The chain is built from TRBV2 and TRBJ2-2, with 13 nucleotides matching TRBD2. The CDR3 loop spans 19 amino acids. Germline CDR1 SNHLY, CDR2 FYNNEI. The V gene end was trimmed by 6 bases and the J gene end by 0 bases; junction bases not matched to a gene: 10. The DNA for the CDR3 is TGTGCCAGCAGCGAAACCGGGACTAGCGGGGCTTCGAACACCGGGGAGCTGTTTTTT. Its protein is CASSETGTSGASNTGELFF.

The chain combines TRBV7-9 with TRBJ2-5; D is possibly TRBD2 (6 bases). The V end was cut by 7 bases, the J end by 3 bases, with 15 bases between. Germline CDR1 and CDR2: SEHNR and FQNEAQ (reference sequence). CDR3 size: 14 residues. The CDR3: CASILSGGKETQYF. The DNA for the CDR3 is TGTGCCAGCATCCTATCGGGCGGGAAAGAGACCCAGTACTTC.

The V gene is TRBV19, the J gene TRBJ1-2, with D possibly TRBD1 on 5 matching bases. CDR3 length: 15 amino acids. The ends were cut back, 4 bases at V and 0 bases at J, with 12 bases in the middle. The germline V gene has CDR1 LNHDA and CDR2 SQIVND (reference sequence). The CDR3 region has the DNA TGTGCCAGTAGTAGTACGACAGCCGCTAACTATGGCTACACCTTC. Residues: CASSSTTAANYGYTF.

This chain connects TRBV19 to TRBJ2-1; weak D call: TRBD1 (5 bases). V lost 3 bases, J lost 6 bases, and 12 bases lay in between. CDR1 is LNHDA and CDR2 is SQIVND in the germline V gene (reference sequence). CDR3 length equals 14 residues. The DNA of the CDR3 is TGTGCCAGTAGTATCTTCGGACAATCCAATGAGCAGTTCTTC. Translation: CASSIFGQSNEQFF. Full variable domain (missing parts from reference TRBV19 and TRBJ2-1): DGGITQSPKYLFRKEGQNVTLSCEQNLNHDAMYWYRQDPGQGLRLIYYSQIVNDFQKGDIAEGYSVSREKKESFPLTVTSAQKNPTAFYLCASSIFGQSNEQFFGPGTRLTVL.

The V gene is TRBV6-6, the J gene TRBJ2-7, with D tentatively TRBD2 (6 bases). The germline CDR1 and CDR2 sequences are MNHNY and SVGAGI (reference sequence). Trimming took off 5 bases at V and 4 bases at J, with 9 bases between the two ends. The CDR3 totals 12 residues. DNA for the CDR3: TGTGCCAGCAGTCCTCGGGGGTACGAGCAGTACTTC. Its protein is CASSPRGYEQYF.

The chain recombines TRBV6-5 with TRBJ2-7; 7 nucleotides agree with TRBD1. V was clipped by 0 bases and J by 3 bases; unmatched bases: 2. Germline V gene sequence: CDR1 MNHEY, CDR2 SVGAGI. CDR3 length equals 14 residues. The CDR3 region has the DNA TGTGCCAGCAGTTACTCCGCAGGGGGCTACGAGCAGTACTTC. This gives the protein CASSYSAGGYEQYF.

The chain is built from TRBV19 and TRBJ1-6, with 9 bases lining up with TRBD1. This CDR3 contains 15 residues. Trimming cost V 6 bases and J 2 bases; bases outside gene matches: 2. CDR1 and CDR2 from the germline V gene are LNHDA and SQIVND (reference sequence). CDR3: CASRDRGTYNSPLHF. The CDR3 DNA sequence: TGTGCCAGTAGGGACAGGGGTACCTATAATTCACCCCTCCACTTT.

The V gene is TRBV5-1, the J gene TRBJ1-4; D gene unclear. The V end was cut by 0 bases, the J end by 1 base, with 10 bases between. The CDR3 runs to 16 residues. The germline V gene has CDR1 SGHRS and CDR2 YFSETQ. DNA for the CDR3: TGCGCCAGCAGCTTGGTGTTGCACCGAACTAATGAAAAACTGTTTTTT. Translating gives CASSLVLHRTNEKLFF.

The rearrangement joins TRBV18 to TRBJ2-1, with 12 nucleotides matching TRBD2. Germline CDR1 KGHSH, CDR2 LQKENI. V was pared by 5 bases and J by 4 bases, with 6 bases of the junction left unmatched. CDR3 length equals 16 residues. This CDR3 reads CASSTTSGGPYNEQFF. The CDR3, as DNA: TGTGCCAGCTCAACAACTAGCGGGGGGCCTTACAATGAGCAGTTCTTC.

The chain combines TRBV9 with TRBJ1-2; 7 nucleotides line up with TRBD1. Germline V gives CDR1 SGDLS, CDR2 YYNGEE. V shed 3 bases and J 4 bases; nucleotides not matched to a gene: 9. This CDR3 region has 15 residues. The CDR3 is CASSATGVLVYGYTF. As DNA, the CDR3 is TGTGCCAGCAGCGCCACAGGGGTTTTAGTCTATGGCTACACCTTC. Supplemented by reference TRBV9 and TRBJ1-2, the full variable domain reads DSGVTQTPKHLITATGQRVTLRCSPRSGDLSVYWYQQSLDQGLQFLIQYYNGEERAKGNILERFSAQQFPDLHSELNLSSLELGDSALYFCASSATGVLVYGYTFGSGTRLTVV.

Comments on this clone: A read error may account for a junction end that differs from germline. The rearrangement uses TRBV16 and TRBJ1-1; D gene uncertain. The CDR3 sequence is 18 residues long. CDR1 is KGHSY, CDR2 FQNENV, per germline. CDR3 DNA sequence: TGTGCCAGCAGCCAATTTGGTAGAGATCGGACCCTGAACACTGAAACTTTCTTT. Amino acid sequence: CASSQFGRDRTLNTETFF.

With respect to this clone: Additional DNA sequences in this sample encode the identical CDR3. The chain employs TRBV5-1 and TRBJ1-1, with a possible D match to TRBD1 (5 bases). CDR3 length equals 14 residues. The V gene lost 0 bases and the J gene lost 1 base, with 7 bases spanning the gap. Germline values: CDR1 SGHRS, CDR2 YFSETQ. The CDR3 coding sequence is TGCGCCAGCAGCTTGGTTCAGGGGAACACTGAAGCTTTCTTT. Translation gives CASSLVQGNTEAFF.

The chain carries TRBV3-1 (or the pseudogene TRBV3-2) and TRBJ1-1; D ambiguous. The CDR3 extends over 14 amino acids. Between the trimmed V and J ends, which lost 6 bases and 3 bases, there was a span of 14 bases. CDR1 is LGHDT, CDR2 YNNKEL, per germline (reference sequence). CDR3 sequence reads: CASRRTRSDTEAFF. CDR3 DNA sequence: TGTGCCAGCAGACGGACTCGGAGTGACACTGAAGCTTTCTTT.

DNA of the CDR3: TGTGCCAGCAGAACAGGGATCGGCTACACCTTC. This gives the protein CASRTGIGYTF. The chain recombines TRBV6-5 with TRBJ1-2; maybe TRBD1 (6 bases). The V end lost 6 bases, the J end lost 8 bases, and 10 bases lay between the germline ends. The CDR3 is 11 amino acids. CDR1 is MNHEY and CDR2 is SVGAGI in the germline V gene.

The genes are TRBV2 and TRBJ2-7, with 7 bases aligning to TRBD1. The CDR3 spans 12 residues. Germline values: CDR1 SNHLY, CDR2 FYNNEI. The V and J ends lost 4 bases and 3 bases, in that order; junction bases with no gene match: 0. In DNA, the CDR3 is TGTGCCAGCAGTGGACAGGGCTACGAGCAGTACTTC. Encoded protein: CASSGQGYEQYF. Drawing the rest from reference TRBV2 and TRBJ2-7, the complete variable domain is EPEVTQTPSHQVTQMGQEVILRCVPISNHLYFYWYRQILGQKVEFLVSFYNNEISEKSEIFDDQFSVERPDGSNFTLKIRSTKLEDSAMYFCASSGQGYEQYFGPGTRLTVT.

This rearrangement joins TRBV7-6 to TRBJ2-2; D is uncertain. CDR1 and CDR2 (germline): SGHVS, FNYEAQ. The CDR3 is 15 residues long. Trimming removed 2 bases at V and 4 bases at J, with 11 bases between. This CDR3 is CASSLTVPSTGELFF. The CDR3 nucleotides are TGTGCCAGCAGCTTAACGGTCCCGAGCACCGGGGAGCTGTTTTTT.

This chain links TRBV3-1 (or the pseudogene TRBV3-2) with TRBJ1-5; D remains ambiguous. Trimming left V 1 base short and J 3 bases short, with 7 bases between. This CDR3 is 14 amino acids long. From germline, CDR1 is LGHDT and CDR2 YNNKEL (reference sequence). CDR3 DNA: TGTGCCAGCAGCCAAGGCAGTATCAATCAGCCCCAGCATTTT. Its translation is CASSQGSINQPQHF.

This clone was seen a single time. CDR3 region: CASTKTGETQYF. The CDR3 region has the DNA TGTGCCAGCACTAAGACAGGGGAGACCCAGTACTTC. The V call is TRBV2, the J call TRBJ2-5, with TRBD1 identical over 7 bases. Germline-derived CDR1 and CDR2 are SNHLY and FYNNEI. The CDR3 totals 12 residues. V lost 7 bases, J lost 5 bases, and 4 bases stayed unmatched.